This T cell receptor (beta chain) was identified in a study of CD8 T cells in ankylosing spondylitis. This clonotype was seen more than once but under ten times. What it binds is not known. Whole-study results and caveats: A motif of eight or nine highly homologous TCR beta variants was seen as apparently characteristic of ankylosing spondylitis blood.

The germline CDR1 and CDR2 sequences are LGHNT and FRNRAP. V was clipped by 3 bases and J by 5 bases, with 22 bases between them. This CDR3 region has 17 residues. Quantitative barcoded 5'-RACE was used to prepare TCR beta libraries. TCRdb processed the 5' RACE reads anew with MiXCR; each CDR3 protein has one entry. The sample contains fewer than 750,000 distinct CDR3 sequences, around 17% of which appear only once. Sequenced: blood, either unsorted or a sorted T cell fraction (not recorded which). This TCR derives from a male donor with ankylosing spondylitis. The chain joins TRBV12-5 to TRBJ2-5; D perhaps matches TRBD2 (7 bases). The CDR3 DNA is TGTGCTAGTGGTTTATCTATCGGGGGGCTTTTGTCGGAGACCCAGTACTTC. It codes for CASGLSIGGLLSETQYF. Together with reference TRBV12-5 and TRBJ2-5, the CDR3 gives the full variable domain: DARVTQTPRHKVTEMGQEVTMRCQPILGHNTVFWYRQTMMQGLELLAYFRNRAPLDDSGMPKDRFSAEMPDATLATLKIQPSEPRDSAVYFCASGLSIGGLLSETQYFGPGTRLLVL.